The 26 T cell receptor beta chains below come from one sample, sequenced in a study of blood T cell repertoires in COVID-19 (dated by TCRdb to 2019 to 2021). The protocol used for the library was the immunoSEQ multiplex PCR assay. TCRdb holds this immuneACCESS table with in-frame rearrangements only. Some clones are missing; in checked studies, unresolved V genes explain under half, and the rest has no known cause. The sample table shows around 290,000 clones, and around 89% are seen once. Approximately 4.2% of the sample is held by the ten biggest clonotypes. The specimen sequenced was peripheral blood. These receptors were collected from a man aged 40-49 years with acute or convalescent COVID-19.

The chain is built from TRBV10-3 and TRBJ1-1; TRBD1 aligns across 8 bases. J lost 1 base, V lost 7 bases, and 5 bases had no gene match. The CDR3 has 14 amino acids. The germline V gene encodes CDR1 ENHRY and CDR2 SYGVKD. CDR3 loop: CAIKDRVSNTEAFF. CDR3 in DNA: TGTGCCATCAAGGACAGGGTTTCGAACACTGAAGCTTTCTTT.

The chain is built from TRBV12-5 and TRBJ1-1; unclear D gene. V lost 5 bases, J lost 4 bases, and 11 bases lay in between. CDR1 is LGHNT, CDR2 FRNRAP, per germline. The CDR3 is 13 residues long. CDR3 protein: CASGLAGSTEAFF. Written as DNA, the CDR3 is TGTGCTAGTGGTCTGGCGGGGTCCACTGAAGCTTTCTTT.

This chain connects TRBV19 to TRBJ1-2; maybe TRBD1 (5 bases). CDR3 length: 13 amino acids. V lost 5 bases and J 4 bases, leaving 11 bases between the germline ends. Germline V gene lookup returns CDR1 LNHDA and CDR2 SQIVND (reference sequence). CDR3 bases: TGTGCCAGTAGTCTGACCGGGGGCTATGGCTACACCTTC. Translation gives CASSLTGGYGYTF. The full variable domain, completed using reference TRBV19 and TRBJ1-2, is DGGITQSPKYLFRKEGQNVTLSCEQNLNHDAMYWYRQDPGQGLRLIYYSQIVNDFQKGDIAEGYSVSREKKESFPLTVTSAQKNPTAFYLCASSLTGGYGYTFGSGTRLTVV.

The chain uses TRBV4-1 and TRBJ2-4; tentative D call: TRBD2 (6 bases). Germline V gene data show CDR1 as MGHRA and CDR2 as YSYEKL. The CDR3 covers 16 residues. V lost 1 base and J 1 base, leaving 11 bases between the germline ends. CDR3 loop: CASSQVLRGAKNIQYF. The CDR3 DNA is TGCGCCAGCAGCCAAGTTTTACGGGGGGCCAAAAACATTCAGTACTTC.

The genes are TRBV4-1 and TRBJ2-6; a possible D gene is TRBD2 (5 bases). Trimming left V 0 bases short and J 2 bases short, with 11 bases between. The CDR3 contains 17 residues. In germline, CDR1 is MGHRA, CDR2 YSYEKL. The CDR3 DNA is TGCGCCAGCAGCCAAGATCCCGGGGTCACTGGGGCCAACGTCCTGACTTTC. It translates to CASSQDPGVTGANVLTF.

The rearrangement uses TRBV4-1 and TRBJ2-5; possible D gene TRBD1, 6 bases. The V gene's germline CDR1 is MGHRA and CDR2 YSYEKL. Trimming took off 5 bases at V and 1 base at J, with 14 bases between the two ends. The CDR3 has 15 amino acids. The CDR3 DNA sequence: TGCGCCAGCAGCTCCGGGACAACTCGCCAAGAGACCCAGTACTTC. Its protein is CASSSGTTRQETQYF.

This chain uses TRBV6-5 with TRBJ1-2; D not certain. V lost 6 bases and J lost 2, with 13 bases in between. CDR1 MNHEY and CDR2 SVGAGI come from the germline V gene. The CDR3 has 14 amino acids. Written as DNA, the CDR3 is TGTGCCAGCAGGGATTCGGGGTCAAACTATGGCTACACCTTC. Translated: CASRDSGSNYGYTF.

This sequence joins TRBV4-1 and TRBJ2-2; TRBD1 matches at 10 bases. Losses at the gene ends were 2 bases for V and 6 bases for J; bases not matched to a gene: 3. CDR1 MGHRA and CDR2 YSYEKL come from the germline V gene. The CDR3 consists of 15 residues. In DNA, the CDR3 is TGCGCCAGCAGCCAATCCGGGACAGGGGCCGGGGAGCTGTTTTTT. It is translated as CASSQSGTGAGELFF.

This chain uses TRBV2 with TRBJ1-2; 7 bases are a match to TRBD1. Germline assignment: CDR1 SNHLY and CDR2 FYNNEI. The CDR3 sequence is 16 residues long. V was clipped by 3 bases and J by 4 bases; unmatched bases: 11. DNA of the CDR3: TGTGCCAGCAGTGAGAGGGGGCCTGAGTTAAGCTATGGCTACACCTTC. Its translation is CASSERGPELSYGYTF.

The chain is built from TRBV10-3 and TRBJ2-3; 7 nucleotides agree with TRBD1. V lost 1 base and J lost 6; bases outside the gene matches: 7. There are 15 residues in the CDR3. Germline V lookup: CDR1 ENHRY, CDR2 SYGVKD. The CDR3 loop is CAISEYGGQLDTQYF. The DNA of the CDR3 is TGTGCCATCAGTGAGTATGGGGGACAGCTCGATACGCAGTATTTT.

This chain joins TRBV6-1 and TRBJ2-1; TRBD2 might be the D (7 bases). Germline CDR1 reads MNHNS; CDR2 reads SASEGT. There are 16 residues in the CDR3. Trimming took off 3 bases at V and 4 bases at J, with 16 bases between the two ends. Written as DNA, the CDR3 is TGTGCCAGCAGTGATCAACCCGGGGGGCTTTACAATGAGCAGTTCTTC. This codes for CASSDQPGGLYNEQFF.

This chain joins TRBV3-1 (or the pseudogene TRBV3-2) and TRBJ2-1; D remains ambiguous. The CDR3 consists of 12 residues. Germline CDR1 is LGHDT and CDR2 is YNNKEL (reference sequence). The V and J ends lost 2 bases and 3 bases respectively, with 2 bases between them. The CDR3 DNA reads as TGTGCCAGCAGCCAATACTACAATGAGCAGTTCTTC. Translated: CASSQYYNEQFF.

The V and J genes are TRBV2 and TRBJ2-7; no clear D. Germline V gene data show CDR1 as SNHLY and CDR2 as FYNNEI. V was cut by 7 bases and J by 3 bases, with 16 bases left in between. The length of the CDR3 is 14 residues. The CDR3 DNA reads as TGTGCCAGCACCCGAAGAGTAACCGACTACGAGCAGTACTTC. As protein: CASTRRVTDYEQYF.

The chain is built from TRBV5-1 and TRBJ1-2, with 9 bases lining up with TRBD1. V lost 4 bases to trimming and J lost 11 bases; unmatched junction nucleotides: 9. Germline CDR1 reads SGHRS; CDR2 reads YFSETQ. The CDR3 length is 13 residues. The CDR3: CASSEGQGISYTF. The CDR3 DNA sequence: TGCGCCAGCAGCGAGGGACAGGGTATCTCTTACACCTTC.

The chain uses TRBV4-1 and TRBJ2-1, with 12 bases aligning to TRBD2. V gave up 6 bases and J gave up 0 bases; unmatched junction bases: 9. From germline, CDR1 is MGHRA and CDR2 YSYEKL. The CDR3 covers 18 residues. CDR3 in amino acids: CASSLSTSGGSSYNEQFF. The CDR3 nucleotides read TGCGCCAGCAGTCTCTCGACTAGCGGGGGCTCCTCCTACAATGAGCAGTTCTTC.

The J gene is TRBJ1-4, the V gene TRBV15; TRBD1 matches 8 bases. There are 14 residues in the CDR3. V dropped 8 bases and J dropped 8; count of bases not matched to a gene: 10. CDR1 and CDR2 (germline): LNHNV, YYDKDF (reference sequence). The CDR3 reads CATHYRGVREKLFF. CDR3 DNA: TGTGCCACCCATTACAGGGGGGTTAGGGAAAAACTGTTTTTT. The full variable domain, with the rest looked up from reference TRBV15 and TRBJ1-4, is DAMVIQNPRYQVTQFGKPVTLSCSQTLNHNVMYWYQQKSSQAPKLLFHYYDKDFNNEADTPDNFQSRRPNTSFCFLDIRSPGLGDTAMYLCATHYRGVREKLFFGSGTQLSVL.

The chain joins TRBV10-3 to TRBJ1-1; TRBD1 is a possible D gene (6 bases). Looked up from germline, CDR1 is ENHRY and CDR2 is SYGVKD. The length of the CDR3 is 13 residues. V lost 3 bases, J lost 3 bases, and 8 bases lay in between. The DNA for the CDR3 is TGTGCCATCAGTGATACAGGGTACACTGAAGCTTTCTTT. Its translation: CAISDTGYTEAFF.

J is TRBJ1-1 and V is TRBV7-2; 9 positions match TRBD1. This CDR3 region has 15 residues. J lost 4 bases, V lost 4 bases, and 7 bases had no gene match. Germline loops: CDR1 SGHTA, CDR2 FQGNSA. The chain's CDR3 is CASSSWTGAGTEAFF. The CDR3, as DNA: TGTGCCAGCAGCTCATGGACAGGGGCTGGCACTGAAGCTTTCTTT.

CDR3 DNA sequence: TGTGCCAGCACCAGACTCGGGACAGGGGACGTCCTGACTTTC. It codes for CASTRLGTGDVLTF. The chain employs TRBV27 and TRBJ2-6; TRBD1 agrees at 10 bases. J was trimmed by 11 bases and V by 7 bases; bases with no gene match: 8. The CDR3 covers 14 residues. Per the germline V gene, CDR1 is MNHEY and CDR2 is SMNVEV (reference sequence).

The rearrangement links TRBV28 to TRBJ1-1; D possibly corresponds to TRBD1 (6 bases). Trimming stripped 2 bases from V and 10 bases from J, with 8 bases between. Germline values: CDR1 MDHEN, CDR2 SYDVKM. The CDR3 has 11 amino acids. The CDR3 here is CASSLKGGAFF. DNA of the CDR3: TGTGCCAGCAGTTTAAAAGGGGGAGCTTTCTTT.

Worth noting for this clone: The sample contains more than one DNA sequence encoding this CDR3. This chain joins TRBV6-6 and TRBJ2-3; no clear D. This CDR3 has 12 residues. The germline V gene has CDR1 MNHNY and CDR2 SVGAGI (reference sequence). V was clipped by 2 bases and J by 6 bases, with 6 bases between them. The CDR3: CASSYSRDTQYF. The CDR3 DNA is TGTGCCAGCAGTTACAGTCGGGATACGCAGTATTTT.

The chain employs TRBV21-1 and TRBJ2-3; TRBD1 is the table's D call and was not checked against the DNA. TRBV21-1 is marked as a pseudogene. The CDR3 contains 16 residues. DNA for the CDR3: TGTGCCAGCAGCACCATTGGCCATCCCCCCGAAGATACGCAGTATTTT. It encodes CASSTIGHPPEDTQYF.

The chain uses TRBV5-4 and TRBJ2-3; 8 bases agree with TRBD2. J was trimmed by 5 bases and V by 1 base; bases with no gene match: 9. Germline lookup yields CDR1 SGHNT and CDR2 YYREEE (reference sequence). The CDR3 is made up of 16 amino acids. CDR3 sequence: CASSLFLAGDEDTQYF. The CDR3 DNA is TGTGCCAGCAGCTTGTTTCTAGCGGGCGACGAAGATACGCAGTATTTT.

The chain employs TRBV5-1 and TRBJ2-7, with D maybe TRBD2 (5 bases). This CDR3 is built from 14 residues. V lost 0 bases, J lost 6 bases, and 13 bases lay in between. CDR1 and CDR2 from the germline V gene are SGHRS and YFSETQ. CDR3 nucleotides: TGCGCCAGCAGCTTGGACCCGACGGGGAGCGAGCAGTACTTC. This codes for CASSLDPTGSEQYF. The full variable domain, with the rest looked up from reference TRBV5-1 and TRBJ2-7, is KAGVTQTPRYLIKTRGQQVTLSCSPISGHRSVSWYQQTPGQGLQFLFEYFSETQRNKGNFPGRFSGRQFSNSRSEMNVSTLELGDSALYLCASSLDPTGSEQYFGPGTRLTVT.

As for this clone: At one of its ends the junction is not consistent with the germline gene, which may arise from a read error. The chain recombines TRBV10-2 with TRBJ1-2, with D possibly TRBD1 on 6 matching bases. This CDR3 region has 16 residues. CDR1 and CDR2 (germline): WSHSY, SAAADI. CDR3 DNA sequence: TGCGCCAGCCACCCACAGGGACCAGGCGTTAACGATGGCTACACCTTC. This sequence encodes CASHPQGPGVNDGYTF.

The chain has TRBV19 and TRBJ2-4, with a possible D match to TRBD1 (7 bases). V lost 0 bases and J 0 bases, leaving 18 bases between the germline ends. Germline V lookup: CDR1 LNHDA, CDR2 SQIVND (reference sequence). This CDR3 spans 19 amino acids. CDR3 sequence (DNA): TGTGCCAGTAGTATAGACCAAGGACAGGCGGGGATAGCCAAAAACATTCAGTACTTC. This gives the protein CASSIDQGQAGIAKNIQYF.